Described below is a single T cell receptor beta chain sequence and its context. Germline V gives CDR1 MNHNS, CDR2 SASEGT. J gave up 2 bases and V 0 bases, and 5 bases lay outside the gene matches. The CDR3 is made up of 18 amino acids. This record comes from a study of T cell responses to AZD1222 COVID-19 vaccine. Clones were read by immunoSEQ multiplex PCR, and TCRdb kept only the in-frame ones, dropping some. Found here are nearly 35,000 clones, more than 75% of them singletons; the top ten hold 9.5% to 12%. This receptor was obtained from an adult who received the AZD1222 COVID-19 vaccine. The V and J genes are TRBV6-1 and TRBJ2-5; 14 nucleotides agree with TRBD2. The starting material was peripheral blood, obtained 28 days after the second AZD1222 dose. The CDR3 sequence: CASSEARTSGGSQETQYF. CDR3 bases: TGTGCCAGCAGTGAAGCCCGGACTAGCGGGGGGTCTCAAGAGACCCAGTACTTC.